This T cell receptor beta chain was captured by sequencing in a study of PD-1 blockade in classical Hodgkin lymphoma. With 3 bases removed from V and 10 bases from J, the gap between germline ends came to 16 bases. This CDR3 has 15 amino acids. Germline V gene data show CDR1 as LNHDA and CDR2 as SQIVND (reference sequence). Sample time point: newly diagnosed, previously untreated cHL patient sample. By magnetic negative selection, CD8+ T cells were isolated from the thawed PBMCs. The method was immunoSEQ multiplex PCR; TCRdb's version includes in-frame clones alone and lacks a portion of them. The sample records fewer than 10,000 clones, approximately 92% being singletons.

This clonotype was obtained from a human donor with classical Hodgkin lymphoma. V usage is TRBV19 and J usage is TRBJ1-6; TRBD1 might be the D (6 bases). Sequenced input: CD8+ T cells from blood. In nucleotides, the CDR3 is TGTGCCAGTAGTATCGGGAACAGGGCATCATCACCCCTCCACTTT. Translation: CASSIGNRASSPLHF.